These 17 T cell receptor beta chains came from one sample sequenced in a study of T cell clones after liver transplantation. Sequenced by immunoSEQ multiplex PCR; TCRdb stores in-frame clones only, minus some. The sample holds roughly 57,000 clones, 71% seen once. The material was CD4+ T cells from blood, obtained before liver transplant. These receptors all stem from a human donor who received a liver transplant.

This chain uses TRBV19 with TRBJ2-4; possibly TRBD1 for D (5 bases). This CDR3 is 17 amino acids long. The V gene lost 0 bases and the J gene lost 0 bases, with 12 bases spanning the gap. Germline-derived CDR1 and CDR2 are LNHDA and SQIVND (reference sequence). The CDR3 bases are TGTGCCAGTAGTATAGATCACAGGAGACTAGCCAAAAACATTCAGTACTTC. It is translated as CASSIDHRRLAKNIQYF.

The CDR3 DNA sequence: TGTGCCAGCCTCAGGGAATCGGGCACTGAAGCTTTCTTT. This sequence encodes CASLRESGTEAFF. The chain employs TRBV28 and TRBJ1-1, with D possibly being TRBD1 (5 bases). This CDR3 comprises 13 residues. Trimming shortened V by 8 bases and J by 4 bases, and 14 bases separated the two germline ends. Germline lookup yields CDR1 MDHEN and CDR2 SYDVKM. The full variable domain, its missing parts supplied by reference TRBV28 and TRBJ1-1, is DVKVTQSSRYLVKRTGEKVFLECVQDMDHENMFWYRQDPGLGLRLIYFSYDVKMKEKGDIPEGYSVSREKKERFSLILESASTNQTSMYLCASLRESGTEAFFGQGTRLTVV.

The gene calls are TRBV7-9 and TRBJ1-2; possibly TRBD1 for D (5 bases). This CDR3 is built from 15 residues. CDR1 is SEHNR and CDR2 is FQNEAQ in the germline V gene (reference sequence). V lost 0 bases and J 2 bases, leaving 10 bases between the germline ends. The CDR3, as DNA: TGTGCCAGCAGCTTAGCGTCAGGGAGGAACTATGGCTACACCTTC. This encodes CASSLASGRNYGYTF.

The V gene is TRBV14, the J gene TRBJ1-1, with 7 bases that match TRBD1. CDR1 is SGHDN, CDR2 FVKESK, per germline. The CDR3 has 16 residues. V lost 4 bases and J lost 0; bases outside the gene matches: 8. The CDR3 sequence: CASSPGQRLMNTEAFF. The CDR3 coding sequence is TGTGCCAGCAGCCCGGGACAGCGCCTCATGAACACTGAAGCTTTCTTT.

The gene calls are TRBV4-2 and TRBJ1-1; maybe TRBD1 (6 bases). With 2 bases removed from V and 3 bases from J, the gap between germline ends came to 10 bases. Germline V gene sequence: CDR1 LGHNA, CDR2 YNFKEQ. This CDR3 region has 14 residues. The CDR3 bases are TGTGCCAGCAGCCAACTCACAGGGTACACTGAAGCTTTCTTT. Protein product: CASSQLTGYTEAFF.

The V call is TRBV30, the J call TRBJ1-3, with no clear D. There are 14 residues in the CDR3. CDR1 and CDR2 from the germline V gene are GTSNPN and SVGIG (reference sequence). Between the trimmed V and J ends, which lost 2 bases and 0 bases, there was a span of 8 bases. CDR3 protein: CAWSLGLSGNTIYF. DNA of the CDR3: TGTGCCTGGAGTTTGGGCCTCTCTGGAAACACCATATATTTT.

The rearrangement links TRBV6-1 to TRBJ2-6; possibly TRBD1 for D (6 bases). CDR1 MNHNS and CDR2 SASEGT come from the germline V gene. Trimming left V 2 bases short and J 2 bases short, with 10 bases between. The CDR3 is made up of 16 amino acids. CDR3 nucleotides: TGTGCCAGCAGTGAACGGCGGACAGCTGGGGCCAACGTCCTGACTTTC. Amino acid sequence: CASSERRTAGANVLTF.

CDR3 loop: CASSQDFHNRLNTEAFF. CDR3 bases: TGTGCCAGCAGCCAAGATTTTCACAACCGATTGAACACTGAAGCTTTCTTT. The chain couples TRBV14 to TRBJ1-1; the D is unclear. Germline CDR1 and CDR2: SGHDN and FVKESK. There are 17 residues in the CDR3. V lost 0 bases to trimming and J lost 0 bases, with 14 bases between them.

This clone was counted a single time. V usage is TRBV10-3 and J usage is TRBJ2-5, with 10 bases identical to TRBD2. Germline V lookup: CDR1 ENHRY, CDR2 SYGVKD. V shed 3 bases and J 6 bases; nucleotides not matched to a gene: 13. This CDR3 is built from 17 residues. In DNA form, the CDR3 reads TGTGCCATCAGTGATTTGGTACCTAGCGGGGGTGCAAAGACCCAGTACTTC. Protein: CAISDLVPSGGAKTQYF.

This clone has ten or more counts. V is TRBV9 and J is TRBJ2-2; 7 bases fit TRBD2. The CDR3 runs 16 residues. Germline CDR1 and CDR2: SGDLS and YYNGEE. V was pared by 4 bases and J by 4 bases, with 10 bases of the junction left unmatched. CDR3 in amino acids: CASSPASGAFTGELFF. Written as DNA, the CDR3 is TGTGCCAGCAGCCCAGCTAGCGGAGCCTTCACCGGGGAGCTGTTTTTT.

This clone was seen a few times. The CDR3 DNA follows: TGTGCCAGCAGCTCCGGGACTAGCCCCCTTCTCCCCACAGATACGCAGTATTTT. Residues: CASSSGTSPLLPTDTQYF. The chain links TRBV5-8 to TRBJ2-3; 9 bases align to TRBD2. The J segment lost 2 bases and the V segment lost 3 bases, leaving 13 bases of the junction unmatched. Germline V gene lookup returns CDR1 SGHTS and CDR2 YDEGEE. The CDR3 has 18 residues.

The CDR3 reads CASSQYRGPYEQYF. The CDR3 bases are TGCGCCAGCAGCCAATACAGGGGTCCCTACGAGCAGTACTTC. This sequence joins TRBV4-1 and TRBJ2-7; 7 positions agree with TRBD1. The CDR3 is made up of 14 amino acids. The J segment lost 2 bases and the V segment lost 2 bases, leaving 3 bases of the junction unmatched. CDR1 MGHRA and CDR2 YSYEKL come from the germline V gene.

The V call is TRBV6-6, the J call TRBJ1-1, with 9 bases matching TRBD1. Germline loops: CDR1 MNHNY, CDR2 SVGAGI (reference sequence). V shed 6 bases and J 6 bases; nucleotides not matched to a gene: 2. This CDR3 is 12 amino acids long. CDR3 coding DNA: TGTGCCAGCAGAAGACAGGGGGCTGAAGCTTTCTTT. Protein: CASRRQGAEAFF.

The chain uses TRBV5-6 and TRBJ2-3; 7 nucleotides align to TRBD2. V dropped 0 bases and J dropped 4; count of bases not matched to a gene: 11. This CDR3 is built from 17 residues. Germline lookup yields CDR1 SGHDT and CDR2 YYEEEE. CDR3 residues: CASSLVGGELSADTQYF. The CDR3 DNA reads TGTGCCAGCAGCTTGGTGGGGGGGGAGCTCAGCGCAGATACGCAGTATTTT.

The chain links TRBV7-9 to TRBJ2-7; TRBD2 is a possible D gene (5 bases). V was clipped by 5 bases and J by 3 bases, with 17 bases between them. CDR1 and CDR2 from the germline V gene are SEHNR and FQNEAQ (reference sequence). This CDR3 is 15 amino acids long. This CDR3 is CASSPLAGGGYEQYF. In nucleotides, the CDR3 is TGTGCCAGCAGCCCCCTAGCCGGAGGCGGCTACGAGCAGTACTTC.

This clone was counted between two and nine times. The rearrangement links TRBV19 to TRBJ1-6; D perhaps matches TRBD1 (6 bases). This CDR3 contains 16 residues. Germline V gives CDR1 LNHDA, CDR2 SQIVND (reference sequence). V dropped 3 bases and J dropped 9 bases, with 18 bases sitting between them. The DNA of the CDR3 is TGTGCCAGTAGTATCGCGGGGGCGTCTAGGAGTTCACCCCTCCACTTT. Translating it yields CASSIAGASRSSPLHF.

This clone has just a few counts. This chain links TRBV28 with TRBJ1-6; a possible D gene is TRBD1 (5 bases). Trimming took off 4 bases at V and 0 bases at J, with 10 bases between the two ends. CDR1 MDHEN and CDR2 SYDVKM come from the germline V gene. The CDR3 is made up of 16 amino acids. As DNA, the CDR3 is TGTGCCAGCAGTTCCCGTGACAGCTCCTATAATTCACCCCTCCACTTT. It yields the protein CASSSRDSSYNSPLHF.